These T cell receptor beta chains were read from a single sample in a study of T-cell memory formation after mild COVID-19. TCRdb reanalysed the 5' RACE reads using MiXCR and keeps one entry per CDR3 protein. Here the sample spans 300,000 to 400,000 distinct CDR3 sequences, approximately 29% being singletons. The sample consisted of PBMCs or a T cell subset sorted from them (not recorded which). The receptor source for this set is an adult woman who had mild COVID-19 (a few samples of this study predate the infection). Cell type and time point are not known. Each CDR3 is given with its conserved first and last residue. A D gene is named only where the DNA matches it firmly. The size field is filled for only some rows; it gives once, few, many or a size class.

d_call	clone_size	j_call	v_call	cdr3_nt	cdr3_aa
TRBD2	once	TRBJ2-7	TRBV6-6	TGTGCCAGCAGTTACGGCGGGGGGCTCTTGTACGAGCAGTACTTC	CASSYGGGLLYEQYF
TRBD1	NA	TRBJ1-3	TRBV5-1	TGCGCCAGCAGCTTGGAGGGACAGCTAAACTCTGGAAACACCATATATTTT	CASSLEGQLNSGNTIYF
NA	NA	TRBJ2-1	TRBV12-3/TRBV12-4	TGTGCCAGCAGACAGGGTTTTGGGGGTGAGCAGTTCTTC	CASRQGFGGEQFF
TRBD2	NA	TRBJ2-2	TRBV9	TGTGCCAGCGGAGCGGGAGGACCTAGCACCGGGGAGCTGTTTTTT	CASGAGGPSTGELFF
NA	few	TRBJ2-7	TRBV10-3	TGTGCCATCAGTGAGGGACAGTTCTACGAGCAGTACTTC	CAISEGQFYEQYF
TRBD2	NA	TRBJ2-1	TRBV6-2/TRBV6-3	TGTGCCAGCAGTGGCGGACTAGCGGAGCACTACAATGAGCAGTTCTTC	CASSGGLAEHYNEQFF
TRBD2	NA	TRBJ2-1	TRBV6-2/TRBV6-3	TGTGCCAGCAGTTACTCGTCGGGACTAGCGGGAGTTTCGAATGAGCAGTTCTTC	CASSYSSGLAGVSNEQFF
TRBD2	NA	TRBJ2-7	TRBV3-1	TGTGCCAGCAGCCGCCCGGGACTAGCGGACTCCTACGAGCAGTACTTC	CASSRPGLADSYEQYF
NA	NA	TRBJ2-3	TRBV4-3	TGCGCCAGCAGCCAAGGGGACGCGGGGCTAGTCACAGATACGCAGTATTTT	CASSQGDAGLVTDTQYF
TRBD2	NA	TRBJ2-1	TRBV10-3	TGTGCCATCAGTGAGTCCGGACTAGCGGGGGCCTACAATGAGCAGTTCTTC	CAISESGLAGAYNEQFF
NA	NA	TRBJ2-2	TRBV5-1	TGCGCCAGCAGCTCGATTGTGGCAGGGAAGACCGGGGAGCTGTTTTTT	CASSSIVAGKTGELFF
NA	few	TRBJ1-1	TRBV15	TGTGCCACCAGCAGAGGGAGGGCAGCTGAAGCTTTCTTT	CATSRGRAAEAFF
TRBD1	few	TRBJ2-7	TRBV4-1	TGCGCCAGCAGCCAAACGGGACAGGGAGTTTACGAGCAGTACTTC	CASSQTGQGVYEQYF
NA	few	TRBJ1-1	TRBV5-1	TGCGCCAGCAGCTTGGAGTCAGAACTTATGAACACTGAAGCTTTCTTT	CASSLESELMNTEAFF
NA	NA	TRBJ2-7	TRBV11-2	TGTGCCAGCAGCTTAGAGAGCGTCGCGGGGAGCTACGAGCAGTACTTC	CASSLESVAGSYEQYF
NA	NA	TRBJ2-1	TRBV20-1	TGCAGTGCCCCGGACTACAATGAGCAGTTCTTC	CSAPDYNEQFF
NA	few	TRBJ2-1	TRBV4-2	TGTGCCAGCAGCCAAGACATGGGACTTTTCTACAATGAGCAGTTCTTC	CASSQDMGLFYNEQFF
TRBD2	NA	TRBJ2-7	TRBV4-3	TGCGCCAGCAGCCAAGATGGTAGCGGGAGATTATACGAGCAGTACTTC	CASSQDGSGRLYEQYF
TRBD2	NA	TRBJ2-7	TRBV6-2/TRBV6-3	TGTGCCAGCATAACTAGCGGGGGCTACGAGCAGTACTTC	CASITSGGYEQYF
TRBD2	NA	TRBJ2-7	TRBV4-3	TGCGCCAGCAGCCAAGTGCGAGCGGGAGGGCCCCACGAGCAGTACTTC	CASSQVRAGGPHEQYF
NA	NA	TRBJ2-1	TRBV11-2	TGTGCCAGCAGCTTCCGGGACTCGACGGAAGAGCAGTTCTTC	CASSFRDSTEEQFF
TRBD1	NA	TRBJ1-1	TRBV20-1	TGCAGTGGTGGTGTACCGGGACAGGGTGTCGCTTTCTTT	CSGGVPGQGVAFF
TRBD1	NA	TRBJ1-3	TRBV20-1	TGCAGTGCTAGAGCAACAGGGGTTAACTCTGGAAACACCATATATTTT	CSARATGVNSGNTIYF
TRBD2	NA	TRBJ2-1	TRBV20-1	TGCAGTGCTAGAGATTGGCTAGCGGGAGCGGGGCAGTTCTTC	CSARDWLAGAGQFF
TRBD2	few	TRBJ2-2	TRBV11-3	TGTGCCAGCAGCTTACAGGCTAGCGGGGTCCAAGGGGAGCTGTTTTTT	CASSLQASGVQGELFF
NA	few	TRBJ1-1	TRBV24-1	TGTGCCACCTCCGTGGGGATGAACACTGAAGCTTTCTTT	CATSVGMNTEAFF
NA	once	TRBJ1-2	TRBV11-2	TGTGCCAGCAGCTTAGTTGGTAGGCCCTCTTATGGCTACACCTTC	CASSLVGRPSYGYTF
TRBD1	NA	TRBJ2-7	TRBV2	TGTGCCAGCAGTAGGACAGGGTACGACGAGCAGTACTTC	CASSRTGYDEQYF
NA	NA	TRBJ2-3	TRBV9	TGTGCCAGCAGCTGGAGGGGGGACAGCACAGATACGCAGTATTTT	CASSWRGDSTDTQYF
NA	NA	TRBJ1-2	TRBV12-3/TRBV12-4	TGTGCCAGCAGTTCAGGGGAATATGGCTACACCTTC	CASSSGEYGYTF
NA	NA	TRBJ2-3	TRBV7-6	TGTGCCAGCAGCTTAGGGGTGCGGGGACGCACAGATACGCAGTATTTT	CASSLGVRGRTDTQYF
NA	NA	TRBJ1-2	TRBV9	TGTGCCAGCAGCCGAACAGGGTTTACTAACTATGGCTACACCTTC	CASSRTGFTNYGYTF
NA	NA	TRBJ2-7	TRBV30	TGTGCCTGGGATGGTGGCTCCTACGAGCAGTACTTC	CAWDGGSYEQYF
NA	NA	TRBJ1-1	TRBV7-3	TGTGCCAGCAGCCGAGATGGCAGAAACACTGAAGCTTTCTTT	CASSRDGRNTEAFF
NA	NA	TRBJ1-6	TRBV6-5	TGTGCCAGCAGTCCCCCCGCTGGGCCCCTCCACTTT	CASSPPAGPLHF
NA	few	TRBJ1-3	TRBV18	TGTGCCAGCCGGGACATCTCCGGAAACACCATATATTTT	CASRDISGNTIYF
NA	few	TRBJ2-1	TRBV6-1	TGTGCCAGCAGTCGGGACATCGGCATCTACAATGAGCAGTTCTTC	CASSRDIGIYNEQFF
TRBD1	NA	TRBJ1-2	TRBV19	TGTGCCAGTAGCCAAGACAGGGACTATGGCTACACCTTC	CASSQDRDYGYTF
TRBD2	NA	TRBJ2-7	TRBV19	TGTGCCAGTAGTATCCAACTCGGGAGGACCCCGGGGGGTGAGCAGTACTTC	CASSIQLGRTPGGEQYF
NA	few	TRBJ1-5	TRBV7-9	TGTGCCAGCACCACCGGGGGTCAGCCCCAGCATTTT	CASTTGGQPQHF
NA	NA	TRBJ2-4	TRBV7-9	TGTGCCAGCACTGAAGGACTAGCCAAAAACATTCAGTACTTC	CASTEGLAKNIQYF